The T cell receptor (beta chain) described here comes from a study of T-cell memory formation after mild COVID-19. Study background: Among the donors, TCR clusters were largely specific to each donor. General study results and limits: Contracting CD4+ clones were located mainly in CM and EM, and CD8+ clones in EMRA. Day 15 to 85 contractors were CD4/CD8 balanced; later expanders leaned CD4+.

CDR1 is SNHLY, CDR2 FYNNEI, per germline. This CDR3 comprises 13 residues. Trimming removed 4 bases from V and 7 bases from J, with 11 bases in between. From 5'RACE with constant-segment primers came TCR alpha and TCR beta cDNA libraries that carried sample barcodes and UMIs. TCRdb independently ran MiXCR on the 5' RACE reads; one entry per CDR3 protein. The sample contains under 300,000 distinct CDR3 sequences, approximately 9% of which appear only once. This clonotype was recorded a few times. No antigen is known for it. The rearrangement links TRBV2 to TRBJ1-3; D is uncertain. The sample was PBMCs or a T cell subset sorted from them (not recorded which). The receptor was derived from a man aged 18 to 29 who had mild COVID-19 (a few samples of this study predate the infection). Cell type and time point are not known. The CDR3 nucleotides are TGTGCCAGCAGTGGACGGCTGGGGAACACCATATATTTT. Translation gives CASSGRLGNTIYF.